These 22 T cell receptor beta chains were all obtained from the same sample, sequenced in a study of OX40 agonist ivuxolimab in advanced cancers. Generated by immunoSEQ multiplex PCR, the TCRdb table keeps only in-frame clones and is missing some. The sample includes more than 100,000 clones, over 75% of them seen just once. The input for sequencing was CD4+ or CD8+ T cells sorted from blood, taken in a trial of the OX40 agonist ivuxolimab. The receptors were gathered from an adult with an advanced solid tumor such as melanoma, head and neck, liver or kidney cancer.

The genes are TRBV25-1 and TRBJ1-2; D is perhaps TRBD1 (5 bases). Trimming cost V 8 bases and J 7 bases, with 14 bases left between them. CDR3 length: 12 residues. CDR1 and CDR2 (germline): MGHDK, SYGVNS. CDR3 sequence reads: CASSQDLRGYTF. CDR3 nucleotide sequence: TGTGCCAGCTCACAGGACTTGCGTGGCTACACCTTC.

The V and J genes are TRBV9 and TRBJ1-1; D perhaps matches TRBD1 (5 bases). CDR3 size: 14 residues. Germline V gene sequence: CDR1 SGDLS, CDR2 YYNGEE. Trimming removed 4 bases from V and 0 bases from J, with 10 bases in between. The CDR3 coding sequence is TGTGCCAGCAGCCCCCGACAGATGAACACTGAAGCTTTCTTT. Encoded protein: CASSPRQMNTEAFF. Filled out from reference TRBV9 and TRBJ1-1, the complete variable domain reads DSGVTQTPKHLITATGQRVTLRCSPRSGDLSVYWYQQSLDQGLQFLIQYYNGEERAKGNILERFSAQQFPDLHSELNLSSLELGDSALYFCASSPRQMNTEAFFGQGTRLTVV.

The CDR3 protein is CASSPDTSSGNTIYF. CDR3 nucleotides: TGTGCCAGCAGTCCTGACACATCGTCTGGAAACACCATATATTTT. The chain couples TRBV6-6 to TRBJ1-3; D is unclear. CDR1 MNHNY and CDR2 SVGAGI come from the germline V gene (reference sequence). The CDR3 has 15 amino acids. Trimming pared 5 bases from V and 1 base from J, leaving 12 bases between.

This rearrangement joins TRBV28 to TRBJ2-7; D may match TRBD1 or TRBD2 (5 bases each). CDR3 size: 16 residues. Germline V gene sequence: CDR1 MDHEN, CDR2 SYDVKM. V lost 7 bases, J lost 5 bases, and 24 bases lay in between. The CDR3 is CASIPSTGTHNDEQYF. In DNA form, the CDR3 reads TGTGCCAGCATCCCCTCGACCGGGACCCATAACGACGAGCAGTACTTC. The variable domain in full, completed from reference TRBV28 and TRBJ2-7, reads DVKVTQSSRYLVKRTGEKVFLECVQDMDHENMFWYRQDPGLGLRLIYFSYDVKMKEKGDIPEGYSVSREKKERFSLILESASTNQTSMYLCASIPSTGTHNDEQYFGPGTRLTVT.

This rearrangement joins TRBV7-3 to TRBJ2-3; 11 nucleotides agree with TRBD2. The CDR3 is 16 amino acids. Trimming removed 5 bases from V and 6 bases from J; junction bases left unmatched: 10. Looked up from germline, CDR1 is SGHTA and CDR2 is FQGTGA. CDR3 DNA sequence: TGTGCCAGCAGCCATGCCTTAGCGGGAGGGAGGGATACGCAGTATTTT. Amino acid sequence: CASSHALAGGRDTQYF.

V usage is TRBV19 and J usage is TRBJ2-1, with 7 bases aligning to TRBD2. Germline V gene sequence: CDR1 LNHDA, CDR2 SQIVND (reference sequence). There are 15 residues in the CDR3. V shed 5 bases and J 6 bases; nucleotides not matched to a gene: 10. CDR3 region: CASSVGAAGLNEQFF. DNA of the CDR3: TGTGCCAGTAGTGTCGGGGCAGCGGGGCTCAATGAGCAGTTCTTC. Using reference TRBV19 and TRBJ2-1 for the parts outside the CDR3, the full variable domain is DGGITQSPKYLFRKEGQNVTLSCEQNLNHDAMYWYRQDPGQGLRLIYYSQIVNDFQKGDIAEGYSVSREKKESFPLTVTSAQKNPTAFYLCASSVGAAGLNEQFFGPGTRLTVL.

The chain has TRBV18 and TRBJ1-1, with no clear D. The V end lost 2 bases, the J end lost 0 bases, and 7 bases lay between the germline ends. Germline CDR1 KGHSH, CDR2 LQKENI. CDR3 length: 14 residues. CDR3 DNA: TGTGCCAGCTCACCAATCACCTTGAACACTGAAGCTTTCTTT. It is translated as CASSPITLNTEAFF.

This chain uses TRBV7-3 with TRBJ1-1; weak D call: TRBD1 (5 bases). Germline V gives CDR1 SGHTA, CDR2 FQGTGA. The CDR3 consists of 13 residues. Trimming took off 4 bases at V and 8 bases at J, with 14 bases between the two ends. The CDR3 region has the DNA TGTGCCAGCAGCTATTACGGGGACTCAGAAGCTTTCTTT. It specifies CASSYYGDSEAFF.

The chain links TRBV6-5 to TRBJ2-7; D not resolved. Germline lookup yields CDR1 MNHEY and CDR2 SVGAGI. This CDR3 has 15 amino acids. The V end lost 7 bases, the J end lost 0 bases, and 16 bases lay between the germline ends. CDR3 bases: TGTGCCAGCACCCACCTAAGTGGAAGCTCCTACGAGCAGTACTTC. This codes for CASTHLSGSSYEQYF.

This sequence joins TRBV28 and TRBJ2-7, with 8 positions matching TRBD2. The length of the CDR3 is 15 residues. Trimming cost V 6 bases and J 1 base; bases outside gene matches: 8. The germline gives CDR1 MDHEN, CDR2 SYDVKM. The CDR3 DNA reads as TGTGCCAGCAGGAATAGCGGGGCCGGGTCCTACGAGCAGTACTTC. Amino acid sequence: CASRNSGAGSYEQYF.

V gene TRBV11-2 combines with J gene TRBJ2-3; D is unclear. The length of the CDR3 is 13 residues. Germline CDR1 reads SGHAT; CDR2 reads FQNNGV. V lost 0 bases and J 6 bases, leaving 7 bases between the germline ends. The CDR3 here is CASSLDRTDTQYF. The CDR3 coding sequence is TGTGCCAGCAGCTTAGATCGAACGGATACGCAGTATTTT.

The CDR3 loop is CASSQGEGRGGYTF. In DNA form, the CDR3 reads TGCGCCAGCAGCCAAGGGGAGGGTAGGGGTGGCTACACCTTC. The chain uses TRBV4-3 and TRBJ1-2; TRBD1 is a possible D gene (5 bases). V was pared by 1 base and J by 7 bases, with 13 bases between. The CDR3 extends over 14 amino acids. Germline assignment: CDR1 LGHNA and CDR2 YSLEER.

CDR3 in DNA: TGCGCCAGTAAGGGACTAGCGGGATTAGACGGCATTCAGTACTTC. This gives the protein CASKGLAGLDGIQYF. The rearrangement joins TRBV5-1 to TRBJ2-4; 13 bases match TRBD2. Germline V lookup: CDR1 SGHRS, CDR2 YFSETQ. The V gene end was trimmed by 8 bases and the J gene end by 9 bases; junction bases not matched to a gene: 11. CDR3 length: 15 residues.

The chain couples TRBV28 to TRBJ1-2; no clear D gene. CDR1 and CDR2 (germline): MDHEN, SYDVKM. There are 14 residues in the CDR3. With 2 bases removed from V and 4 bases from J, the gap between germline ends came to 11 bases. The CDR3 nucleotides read TGTGCCAGCAGTTTAGCGGCGGGCTTCTATGGCTACACCTTC. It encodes CASSLAAGFYGYTF.

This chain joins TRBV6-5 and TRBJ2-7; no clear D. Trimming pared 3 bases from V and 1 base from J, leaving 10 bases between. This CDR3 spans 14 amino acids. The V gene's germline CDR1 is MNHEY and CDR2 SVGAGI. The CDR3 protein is CASSYHGQSYEQYF. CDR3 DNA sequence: TGTGCCAGCAGTTATCACGGGCAGTCCTACGAGCAGTACTTC.

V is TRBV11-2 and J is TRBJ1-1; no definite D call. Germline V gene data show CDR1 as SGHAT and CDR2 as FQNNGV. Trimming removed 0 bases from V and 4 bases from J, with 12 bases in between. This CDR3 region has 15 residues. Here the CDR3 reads CASSLDRPPGTEAFF. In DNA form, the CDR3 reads TGTGCCAGCAGCTTAGATAGACCTCCGGGCACTGAAGCTTTCTTT.

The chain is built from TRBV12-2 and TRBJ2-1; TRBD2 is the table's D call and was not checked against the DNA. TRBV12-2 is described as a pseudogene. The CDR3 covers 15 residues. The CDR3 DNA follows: TGTGCAAGTCGCTTTCTAGACTGGTACTACAATGAGCAGTTCTTC. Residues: CASRFLDWYYNEQFF.

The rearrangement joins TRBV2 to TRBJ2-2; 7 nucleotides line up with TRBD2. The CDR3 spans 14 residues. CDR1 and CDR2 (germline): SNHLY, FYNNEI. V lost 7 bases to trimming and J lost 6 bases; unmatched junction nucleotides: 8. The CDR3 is CASIREGPSGELFF. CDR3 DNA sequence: TGTGCCAGCATCAGGGAGGGCCCCTCCGGGGAGCTGTTTTTT.

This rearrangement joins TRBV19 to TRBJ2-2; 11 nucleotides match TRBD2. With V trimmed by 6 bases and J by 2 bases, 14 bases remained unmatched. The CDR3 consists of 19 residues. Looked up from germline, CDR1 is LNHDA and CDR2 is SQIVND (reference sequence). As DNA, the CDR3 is TGTGCCAGTAGGACAGGGATCGGTAGCGGGAGGGGCAACACCGGGGAGCTGTTTTTT. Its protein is CASRTGIGSGRGNTGELFF.

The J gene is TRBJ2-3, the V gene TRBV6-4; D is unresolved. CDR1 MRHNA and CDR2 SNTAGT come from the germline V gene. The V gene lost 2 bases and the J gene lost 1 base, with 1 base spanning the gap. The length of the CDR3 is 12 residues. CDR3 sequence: CASSDRTDTQYF. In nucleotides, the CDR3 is TGTGCCAGCAGTGACCGCACAGATACGCAGTATTTT.

The CDR3 region has the DNA TGTGCCAGCAGTTTAGGGGGGAACACCGGGGAGCTGTTTTTT. This encodes CASSLGGNTGELFF. The rearrangement uses TRBV28 and TRBJ2-2; D is perhaps TRBD1 or TRBD2 (5 bases each). The CDR3 extends over 14 amino acids. Germline V gene sequence: CDR1 MDHEN, CDR2 SYDVKM. Deletions cut 2 bases from V and 1 base from J, with 5 bases between.

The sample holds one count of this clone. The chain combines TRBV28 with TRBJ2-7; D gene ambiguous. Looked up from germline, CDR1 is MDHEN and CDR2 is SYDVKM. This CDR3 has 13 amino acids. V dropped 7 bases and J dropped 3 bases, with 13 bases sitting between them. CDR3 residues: CASTTGSSYEQYF. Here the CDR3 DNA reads TGTGCCAGCACGACTGGTTCGAGCTACGAGCAGTACTTC.